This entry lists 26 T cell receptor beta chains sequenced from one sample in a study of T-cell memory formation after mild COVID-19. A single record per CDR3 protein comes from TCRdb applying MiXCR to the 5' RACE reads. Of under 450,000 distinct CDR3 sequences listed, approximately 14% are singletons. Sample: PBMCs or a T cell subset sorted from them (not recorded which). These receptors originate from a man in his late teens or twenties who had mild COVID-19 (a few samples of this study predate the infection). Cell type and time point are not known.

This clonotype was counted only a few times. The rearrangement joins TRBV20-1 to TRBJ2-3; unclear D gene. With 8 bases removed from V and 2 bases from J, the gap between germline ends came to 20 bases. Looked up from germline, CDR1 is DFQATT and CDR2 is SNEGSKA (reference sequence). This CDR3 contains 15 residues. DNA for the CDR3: TGCAGTTCTAATCCCCGGGTTGGGCACACAGATACGCAGTATTTT. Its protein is CSSNPRVGHTDTQYF.

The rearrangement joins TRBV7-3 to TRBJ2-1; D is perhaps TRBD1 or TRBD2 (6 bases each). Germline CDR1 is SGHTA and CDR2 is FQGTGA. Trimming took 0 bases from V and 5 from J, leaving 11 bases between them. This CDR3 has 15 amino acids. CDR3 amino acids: CASSLTPGAHNEQFF. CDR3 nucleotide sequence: TGTGCCAGCAGCTTAACTCCGGGGGCTCACAATGAGCAGTTCTTC.

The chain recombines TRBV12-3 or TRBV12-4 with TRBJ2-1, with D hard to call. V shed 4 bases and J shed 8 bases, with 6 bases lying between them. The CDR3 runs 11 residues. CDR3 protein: CASSYQHEQFF. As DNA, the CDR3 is TGTGCCAGCAGTTACCAGCATGAGCAGTTCTTC.

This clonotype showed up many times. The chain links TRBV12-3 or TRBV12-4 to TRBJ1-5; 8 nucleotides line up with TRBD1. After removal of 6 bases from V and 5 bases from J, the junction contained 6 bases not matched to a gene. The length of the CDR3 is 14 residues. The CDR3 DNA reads TGTGCCAGCAGCTCGGACAGGGACCATCAGCCCCAGCATTTT. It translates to CASSSDRDHQPQHF.

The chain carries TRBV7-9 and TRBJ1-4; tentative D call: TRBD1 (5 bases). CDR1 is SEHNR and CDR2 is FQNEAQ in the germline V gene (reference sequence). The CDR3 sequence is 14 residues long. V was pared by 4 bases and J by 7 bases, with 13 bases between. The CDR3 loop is CASSSGFVGEKLFF. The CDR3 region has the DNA TGTGCCAGCAGCTCAGGGTTTGTTGGTGAAAAACTGTTTTTT.

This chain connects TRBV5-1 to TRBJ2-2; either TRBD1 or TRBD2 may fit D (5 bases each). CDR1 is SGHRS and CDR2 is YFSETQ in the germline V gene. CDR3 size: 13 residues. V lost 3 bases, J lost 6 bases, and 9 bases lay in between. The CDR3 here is CASSSVGAGELFF. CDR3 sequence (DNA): TGCGCCAGCAGCTCAGTGGGGGCCGGGGAGCTGTTTTTT.

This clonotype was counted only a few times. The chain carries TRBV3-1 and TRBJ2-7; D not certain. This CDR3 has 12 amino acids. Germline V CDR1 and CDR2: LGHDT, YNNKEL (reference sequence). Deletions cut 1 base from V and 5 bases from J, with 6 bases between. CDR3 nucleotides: TGTGCCAGCAGCCAAGGTTTCAACGAGCAGTACTTC. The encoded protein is CASSQGFNEQYF.

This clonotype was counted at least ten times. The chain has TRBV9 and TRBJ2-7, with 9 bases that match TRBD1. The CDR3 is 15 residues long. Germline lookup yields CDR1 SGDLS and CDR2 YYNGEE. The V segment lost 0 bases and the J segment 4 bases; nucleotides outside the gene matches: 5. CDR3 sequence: CASSVGVTGGYEQYF. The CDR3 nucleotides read TGTGCCAGCAGCGTAGGTGTGACAGGGGGTTACGAGCAGTACTTC.

CDR3 protein: CAIGDRGSTDTQYF. CDR3 sequence (DNA): TGTGCCATCGGGGACAGGGGCAGCACAGATACGCAGTATTTT. The chain joins TRBV10-3 to TRBJ2-3, with 10 bases identical to TRBD1. J was trimmed by 0 bases and V by 8 bases; bases with no gene match: 2. Germline V CDR1 and CDR2: ENHRY, SYGVKD. This CDR3 is built from 14 residues.

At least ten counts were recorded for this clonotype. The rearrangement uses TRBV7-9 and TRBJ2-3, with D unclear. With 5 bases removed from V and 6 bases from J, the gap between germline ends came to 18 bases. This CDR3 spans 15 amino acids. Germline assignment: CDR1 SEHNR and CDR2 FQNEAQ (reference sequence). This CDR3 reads CASSPPPGRQDTQYF. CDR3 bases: TGTGCCAGCAGCCCACCCCCCGGACGGCAGGATACGCAGTATTTT.

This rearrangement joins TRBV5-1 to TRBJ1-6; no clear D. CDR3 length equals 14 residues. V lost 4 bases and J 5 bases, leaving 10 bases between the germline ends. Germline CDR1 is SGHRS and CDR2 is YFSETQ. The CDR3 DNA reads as TGCGCCAGCAGCAATGGACTCAATAATTCACCCCTCCACTTT. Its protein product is CASSNGLNNSPLHF.

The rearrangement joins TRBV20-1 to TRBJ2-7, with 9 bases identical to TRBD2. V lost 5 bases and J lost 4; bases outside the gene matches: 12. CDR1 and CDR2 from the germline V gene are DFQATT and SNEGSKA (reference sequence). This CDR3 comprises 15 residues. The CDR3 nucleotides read TGCAGTGCTCGTCTACTAGCGGGTTCGCTATACGAGCAGTACGTC. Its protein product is CSARLLAGSLYEQYV.

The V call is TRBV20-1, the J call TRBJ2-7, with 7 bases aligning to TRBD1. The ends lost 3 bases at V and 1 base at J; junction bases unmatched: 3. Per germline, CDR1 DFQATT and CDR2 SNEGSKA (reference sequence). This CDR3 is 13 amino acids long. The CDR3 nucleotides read TGCAGTGCTAGGGACAGGCGGTCCTACGAGCAGTACGTC. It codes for CSARDRRSYEQYV.

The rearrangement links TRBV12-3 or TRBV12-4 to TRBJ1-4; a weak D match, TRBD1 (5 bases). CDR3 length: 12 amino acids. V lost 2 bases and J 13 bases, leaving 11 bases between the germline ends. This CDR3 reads CASSLYRGLLFF. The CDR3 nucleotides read TGTGCCAGCAGTTTATATCGGGGGTTACTGTTTTTT.

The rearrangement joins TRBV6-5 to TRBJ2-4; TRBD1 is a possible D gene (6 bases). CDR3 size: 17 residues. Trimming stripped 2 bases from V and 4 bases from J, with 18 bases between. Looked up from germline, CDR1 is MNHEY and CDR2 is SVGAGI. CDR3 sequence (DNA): TGTGCCAGCAGTTACCAACCTGGGACACGAACAAAAAACATTCAGTACTTC. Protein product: CASSYQPGTRTKNIQYF.

CDR3 bases: TGTGCCAGCAGTTTCGGAAGAACCGGGGAGCTGTTTTTT. Protein sequence: CASSFGRTGELFF. The chain joins TRBV12-3 or TRBV12-4 to TRBJ2-2; no clear D. V lost 3 bases and J lost 5, with 7 bases in between. The length of the CDR3 is 13 residues.

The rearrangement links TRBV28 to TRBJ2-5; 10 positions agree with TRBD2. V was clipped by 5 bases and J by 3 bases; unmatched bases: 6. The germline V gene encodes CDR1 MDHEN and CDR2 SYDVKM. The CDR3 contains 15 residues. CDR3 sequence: CASSGHGTSEETQYF. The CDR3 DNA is TGTGCCAGCAGTGGCCACGGGACTAGCGAAGAGACCCAGTACTTC.

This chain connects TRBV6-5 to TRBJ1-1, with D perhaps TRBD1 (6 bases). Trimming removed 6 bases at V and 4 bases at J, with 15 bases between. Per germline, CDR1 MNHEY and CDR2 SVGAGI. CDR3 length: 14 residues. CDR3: CASRLQGLSTEAFF. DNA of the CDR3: TGTGCCAGCAGATTACAGGGTCTGTCCACTGAAGCTTTCTTT.

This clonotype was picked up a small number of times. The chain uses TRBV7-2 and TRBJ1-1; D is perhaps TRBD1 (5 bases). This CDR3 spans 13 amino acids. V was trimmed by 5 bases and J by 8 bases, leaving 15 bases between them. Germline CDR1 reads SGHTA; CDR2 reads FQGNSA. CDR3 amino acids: CASSPYLRDEAFF. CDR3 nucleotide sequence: TGTGCCAGCAGCCCCTACCTCAGGGACGAAGCTTTCTTT.

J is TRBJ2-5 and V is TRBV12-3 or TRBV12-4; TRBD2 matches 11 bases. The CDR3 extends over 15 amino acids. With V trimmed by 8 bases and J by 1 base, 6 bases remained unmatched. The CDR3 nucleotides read TGTGCCAGCGGTAGACTAGCGGGGACCCAAGAGACCCAGTACTTC. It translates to CASGRLAGTQETQYF.

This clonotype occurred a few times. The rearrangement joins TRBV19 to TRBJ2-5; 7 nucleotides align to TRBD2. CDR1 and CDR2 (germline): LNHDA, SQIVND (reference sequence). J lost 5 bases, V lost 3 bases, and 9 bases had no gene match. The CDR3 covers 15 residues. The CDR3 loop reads CASSMDGLVVETQYF. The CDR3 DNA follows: TGTGCCAGTAGTATGGACGGACTAGTTGTGGAGACCCAGTACTTC.

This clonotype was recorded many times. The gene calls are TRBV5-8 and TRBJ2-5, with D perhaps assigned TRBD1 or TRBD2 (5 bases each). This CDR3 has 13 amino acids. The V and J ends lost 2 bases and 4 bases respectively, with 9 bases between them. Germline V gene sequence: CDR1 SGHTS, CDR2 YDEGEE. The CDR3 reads CASSLTGGETQYF. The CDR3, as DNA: TGTGCCAGCAGCTTAACTGGGGGAGAGACCCAGTACTTC.

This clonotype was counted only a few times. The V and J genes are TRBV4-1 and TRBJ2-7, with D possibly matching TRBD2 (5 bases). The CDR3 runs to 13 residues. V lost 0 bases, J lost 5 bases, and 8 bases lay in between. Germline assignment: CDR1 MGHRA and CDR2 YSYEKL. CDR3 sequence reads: CASSQDWGDEQYF. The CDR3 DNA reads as TGCGCCAGCAGCCAAGATTGGGGAGACGAGCAGTACTTC.

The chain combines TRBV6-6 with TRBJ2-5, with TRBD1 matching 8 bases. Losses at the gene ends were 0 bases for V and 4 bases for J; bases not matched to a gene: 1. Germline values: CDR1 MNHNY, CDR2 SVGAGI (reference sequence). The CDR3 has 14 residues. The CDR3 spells CASSYSGQGETQYF. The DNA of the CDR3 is TGTGCCAGCAGTTACTCTGGACAGGGAGAGACCCAGTACTTC.

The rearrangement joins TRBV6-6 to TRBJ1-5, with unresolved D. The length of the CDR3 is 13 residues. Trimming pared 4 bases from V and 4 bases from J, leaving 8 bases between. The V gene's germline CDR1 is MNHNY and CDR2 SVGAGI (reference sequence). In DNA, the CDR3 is TGTGCCAGCAGTTTTAGAGAAAATCAGCCCCAGCATTTT. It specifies CASSFRENQPQHF.

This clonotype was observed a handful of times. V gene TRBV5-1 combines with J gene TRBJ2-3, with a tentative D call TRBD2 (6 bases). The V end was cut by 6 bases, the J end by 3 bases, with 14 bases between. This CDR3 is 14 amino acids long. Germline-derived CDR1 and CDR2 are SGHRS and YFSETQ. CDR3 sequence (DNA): TGCGCCAGCAAGCCTGACGGGGGAACAGATACGCAGTATTTT. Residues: CASKPDGGTDTQYF.